This T cell receptor beta chain was captured in a study of CD8+CD57+ T cells in acquired aplastic anemia. This clonotype was detected a few times. A much larger clone lies one base from this, so it may be a read error. Germline CDR1 is MGHRA and CDR2 is YSYEKL. This CDR3 has 15 amino acids. The TCR beta profiling, which covered VDJ combination and CDR3 sequence, was carried out using genomic DNA as the template. TCRdb redid the calling of the reads with MiXCR, one entry per CDR3 protein. The table lists roughly 190,000 distinct CDR3 sequences, approximately 52% of them singletons, with around a sixth in the top ten.

The material sequenced was sorted CD4+, CD8+, or CD8+CD57+ T cells (not recorded which) from PBMCs. The receptor's source is a human donor in good health, serving as a control. The rearrangement uses TRBV4-1 and TRBJ2-7, with D unclear. In DNA form, the CDR3 reads TGCGCCAGCGGCCAAGGTCCCGGTCCTTTTTACGAGCAGTACTTC. Translated, it gives CASGQGPGPFYEQYF.